This entry describes one T cell receptor beta chain. Per the study methods: Estimation of nucleated cell counts relied on the amplification of reference gene primers. Only in-frame clones appear in the TCRdb table, and some are missing; sequencing was by immunoSEQ multiplex PCR. The V and J calls and clone size were taken over from that table, and D and trimming were inferred from the DNA. The sample lists 100,000 to 120,000 clones, about 90% occurring once. The data were obtained in a study of blood T cell repertoires in COVID-19. Looking at the study overall: COVID-19 samples collected from the United States, Italy and Spain covered acute and convalescent phases. Sample material is recorded as cDNA or gDNA derived from T cells, B-cell-depleted T cells, or PBMCs.

The sequencing input was peripheral blood. The TCR sequence derives from a human donor in a cohort sampled during active COVID-19.

The CDR3 nucleotides read TGTGCCAGCTCACCACGGACTAGCGGGAGTACAGATACGCAGTATTTT. Its translation: CASSPRTSGSTDTQYF. The chain combines TRBV18 with TRBJ2-3; 13 bases map to TRBD2. From germline, CDR1 is KGHSH and CDR2 LQKENI. The J segment lost 3 bases and the V segment lost 1 base, leaving 1 base of the junction unmatched. CDR3 length: 16 residues.